One sample yielded the 24 T cell receptor beta chains listed below, sequenced in a study of Ad26.COV2.S vaccination and SARS-CoV-2 variants. Treatment here: some 19 received Ad26.COV2.S at low or high dose, single or two shots; about five received placebo; per-sample allocation not given. Day 63 following the first vaccine or placebo injection was when the samples were taken. Some clones are missing from TCRdb's copy, which holds only in-frame ones; the method was immunoSEQ multiplex PCR. There are about 400,000 clones in the sample; over 75% occur only once, and about 1.9% lies in the top ten. Source: peripheral blood, taken in a trial of Ad26.COV2.S vaccine versus placebo. The source of these receptors is a person between 18 and 60 years old who received the Ad26.COV2.S COVID-19 vaccine or a placebo.

The rearrangement uses TRBV4-2 and TRBJ1-2; D not certain. The CDR3 loop spans 15 amino acids. Germline CDR1 reads LGHNA; CDR2 reads YNFKEQ. V lost 0 bases, J lost 4 bases, and 12 bases lay in between. CDR3 region: CASSQEQTESYGYTF. The CDR3, as DNA: TGTGCCAGCAGCCAAGAACAGACGGAGAGCTATGGCTACACCTTC.

This chain connects TRBV11-3 to TRBJ2-1, with 9 bases aligning to TRBD2. The germline gives CDR1 SGHNT, CDR2 YENEEA. This CDR3 spans 15 amino acids. Losses at the gene ends were 5 bases for V and 2 bases for J; bases not matched to a gene: 4. CDR3 amino acids: CASSPSGIAYNEQFF. CDR3 DNA: TGTGCCAGCAGCCCTAGCGGGATAGCCTACAATGAGCAGTTCTTC.

The chain combines TRBV5-1 with TRBJ2-1; 7 bases map to TRBD2. The V and J ends lost 5 bases and 4 bases, in that order; junction bases with no gene match: 6. CDR3 size: 14 residues. Germline lookup yields CDR1 SGHRS and CDR2 YFSETQ. The CDR3 coding sequence is TGCGCCAGCAGATCGGGGGAGGGGTACAATGAGCAGTTCTTC. Its translation: CASRSGEGYNEQFF.

This chain joins TRBV4-1 and TRBJ2-3, with 9 positions matching TRBD2. V shed 1 base and J 2 bases; nucleotides not matched to a gene: 1. In germline, CDR1 is MGHRA, CDR2 YSYEKL. This CDR3 region has 15 residues. The CDR3 loop reads CASSQGGRATDTQYF. Written as DNA, the CDR3 is TGCGCCAGCAGCCAAGGCGGGAGGGCCACAGATACGCAGTATTTT.

The V and J genes are TRBV6-1 and TRBJ2-1; unclear D gene. The CDR3 sequence is 12 residues long. CDR1 MNHNS and CDR2 SASEGT come from the germline V gene. The germline V and J ends were trimmed by 2 bases and 5 bases, with 4 bases remaining between them. CDR3 nucleotides: TGTGCCAGCAGTGAAACGGACAATGAGCAGTTCTTC. Translation gives CASSETDNEQFF.

The V and J genes are TRBV12-5 and TRBJ1-5; D gene uncertain. Germline CDR1 and CDR2: LGHNT and FRNRAP. This CDR3 comprises 16 residues. V lost 5 bases and J 0 bases, leaving 14 bases between the germline ends. The DNA for the CDR3 is TGTGCTAGTGGTCAATACACAGTTACTAGCAATCAGCCCCAGCATTTT. Translated: CASGQYTVTSNQPQHF.

This clone was recorded many times. This chain joins TRBV7-6 and TRBJ1-5; D is unresolved. Germline V gene lookup returns CDR1 SGHVS and CDR2 FNYEAQ. The V gene lost 5 bases and the J gene lost 9 bases, with 17 bases spanning the gap. The CDR3 length is 14 residues. The chain's CDR3 is CASSPGGVLGPQHF. The DNA for the CDR3 is TGTGCCAGCAGCCCGGGCGGCGTACTAGGGCCCCAGCATTTT.

The CDR3 spells CAFREGADTQYF. The CDR3 coding sequence is TGTGCCTTCCGAGAAGGCGCAGATACGCAGTATTTT. The chain carries TRBV30 and TRBJ2-3, with D unresolved. The V end was cut by 7 bases, the J end by 4 bases, with 12 bases between. CDR3 length equals 12 residues. Germline V lookup: CDR1 GTSNPN, CDR2 SVGIG (reference sequence).

The chain has TRBV4-3 and TRBJ1-6; D remains unclear. The CDR3 is 15 residues long. Trimming pared 0 bases from V and 10 bases from J, leaving 13 bases between. Germline assignment: CDR1 LGHNA and CDR2 YSLEER. This CDR3 reads CASSQERISGSPLHF. In DNA, the CDR3 is TGCGCCAGCAGCCAAGAGCGAATCTCCGGCTCACCCCTCCACTTT.

V usage is TRBV6-2 or TRBV6-3 and J usage is TRBJ2-3, with D perhaps given as TRBD1 or TRBD2 (5 bases each). V was shortened by 5 bases and J by 0 bases, with 9 bases between the two germline ends. CDR1 MNHEY and CDR2 SVGEGT come from the germline V gene. The CDR3 consists of 14 residues. CDR3 amino acids: CASSRGVSTDTQYF. In nucleotides, the CDR3 is TGTGCCAGCAGTCGGGGCGTAAGCACAGATACGCAGTATTTT.

The chain uses TRBV5-1 and TRBJ1-2; the match to TRBD1 covers 8 bases. V was pared by 0 bases and J by 14 bases, with 15 bases of the junction left unmatched. The CDR3 spans 15 residues. Germline CDR1 reads SGHRS; CDR2 reads YFSETQ. CDR3 coding DNA: TGCGCCAGCAGCTTGGACCGACAGGGGCACTCCTCGGGTACCTTC. It is translated as CASSLDRQGHSSGTF.

The rearrangement links TRBV5-5 to TRBJ1-5, with 11 bases identical to TRBD1. The V and J ends lost 4 bases and 6 bases, in that order; junction bases with no gene match: 3. This CDR3 has 14 residues. Germline V CDR1 and CDR2: SGHKS, YYEKEE (reference sequence). As DNA, the CDR3 is TGTGCCAGCAGCACCGGGACAGGGGGTCAGCCCCAGCATTTT. It codes for CASSTGTGGQPQHF.

The chain couples TRBV19 to TRBJ1-1; TRBD1 matches 7 bases. Germline assignment: CDR1 LNHDA and CDR2 SQIVND (reference sequence). V was clipped by 3 bases and J by 9 bases; unmatched bases: 7. CDR3 length: 13 residues. The chain's CDR3 is CASSMGEGAKAFF. CDR3 bases: TGTGCCAGTAGTATGGGGGAGGGGGCTAAAGCTTTCTTT.

This clone was seen only once. V gene TRBV11-1 combines with J gene TRBJ2-1; 7 bases match TRBD1. The CDR3 totals 15 residues. With V trimmed by 5 bases and J by 0 bases, 4 bases remained unmatched. The germline V gene encodes CDR1 SGHAT and CDR2 FQDESV (reference sequence). The CDR3 sequence: CASSRRDSSYNEQFF. CDR3 bases: TGTGCCAGCAGCCGCCGGGACAGCTCCTACAATGAGCAGTTCTTC. Full variable domain (rest looked up from reference TRBV11-1 and TRBJ2-1): EAEVAQSPRYKITEKSQAVAFWCDPISGHATLYWYRQILGQGPELLVQFQDESVVDDSQLPKDRFSAERLKGVDSTLKIQPAELGDSAMYLCASSRRDSSYNEQFFGPGTRLTVL.

The chain uses TRBV3-1 (or the pseudogene TRBV3-2) and TRBJ2-5, with D tentatively TRBD2 (6 bases). Germline lookup yields CDR1 LGHDT and CDR2 YNNKEL (reference sequence). Deletions cut 2 bases from V and 5 bases from J, with 15 bases between. This CDR3 spans 15 amino acids. CDR3 in amino acids: CASSQPGLPLETQYF. Here the CDR3 DNA reads TGTGCCAGCAGCCAACCGGGACTCCCCCTTGAGACCCAGTACTTC.

This clone was seen only once. The chain combines TRBV5-4 with TRBJ2-3; 10 bases are a match to TRBD1. There are 17 residues in the CDR3. Germline V gene lookup returns CDR1 SGHNT and CDR2 YYREEE (reference sequence). Trimming at V came to 4 bases and at J to 1 base, leaving 9 bases not matched to a gene. For the CDR3, the DNA is TGTGCCAGCAGCCAACACTGGACAGGGGGAGGCACAGATACGCAGTATTTT. It is translated as CASSQHWTGGGTDTQYF.

V usage is TRBV6-5 and J usage is TRBJ2-3; D unresolved. Germline CDR1 reads MNHEY; CDR2 reads SVGAGI. The ends were cut back, 0 bases at V and 5 bases at J, with 9 bases in the middle. This CDR3 is built from 14 residues. The DNA for the CDR3 is TGTGCCAGCAGTTACTCGGTGGAACGAGATACGCAGTATTTT. Its translation: CASSYSVERDTQYF.

The chain's CDR3 is CASSARDSPLHF. The CDR3 DNA is TGTGCCAGCAGCGCCAGGGATTCACCCCTCCACTTT. V and J are TRBV9 and TRBJ1-6, with D maybe TRBD1 (5 bases). V was cut by 3 bases and J by 8 bases, with 6 bases left in between. CDR3 length: 12 amino acids. Germline values: CDR1 SGDLS, CDR2 YYNGEE.

V usage is TRBV5-1 and J usage is TRBJ2-7, with 8 bases identical to TRBD1. The V gene's germline CDR1 is SGHRS and CDR2 YFSETQ. CDR3 length: 15 amino acids. V dropped 5 bases and J dropped 6; count of bases not matched to a gene: 13. The CDR3 DNA is TGCGCCAGCAGTCTTCCCCGACAGGGGATCGGCGAGCAGTACTTC. It encodes CASSLPRQGIGEQYF.

This clone was seen a single time. This chain connects TRBV6-6 to TRBJ1-2; D not resolved. The V gene lost 4 bases and the J gene lost 7 bases, with 10 bases spanning the gap. CDR3 size: 12 residues. Looked up from germline, CDR1 is MNHNY and CDR2 is SVGAGI (reference sequence). CDR3: CASSSRTIGYTF. The CDR3 DNA sequence: TGTGCCAGCAGTTCCCGGACGATTGGCTACACCTTC.

The chain links TRBV6-5 to TRBJ2-3; D uncertain. The germline V gene encodes CDR1 MNHEY and CDR2 SVGAGI. CDR3 length: 13 amino acids. The V and J ends lost 6 bases and 6 bases respectively, with 13 bases between them. CDR3 sequence: CASSTSLMDTQYF. The CDR3, as DNA: TGTGCCAGCAGCACATCGCTGATGGATACGCAGTATTTT.

CDR3 bases: TGCGCCAGCAACCCTAGCGGGAGAACAGATACGCAGTATTTT. It yields the protein CASNPSGRTDTQYF. The V call is TRBV4-1, the J call TRBJ2-3, with TRBD2 matching over 10 bases. Trimming took 7 bases from V and 3 from J; bases not matched to a gene: 4. The CDR3 contains 14 residues. Germline CDR1 reads MGHRA; CDR2 reads YSYEKL.

The J gene is TRBJ2-7, the V gene TRBV20-1, with D perhaps matching TRBD1 (6 bases). The germline V gene has CDR1 DFQATT and CDR2 SNEGSKA (reference sequence). The V and J ends lost 3 bases and 2 bases respectively, with 23 bases between them. This CDR3 has 17 residues. The CDR3 is CSASKGNRDSLPYEQYF. DNA for the CDR3: TGCAGTGCTAGTAAGGGGAACAGGGATTCTCTTCCCTACGAGCAGTACTTC.

This chain links TRBV30 with TRBJ2-7, with D maybe TRBD1 (6 bases). Trimming took 0 bases from V and 5 from J, leaving 14 bases between them. The germline V gene has CDR1 GTSNPN and CDR2 SVGIG (reference sequence). CDR3 length: 14 amino acids. CDR3: CAWSVRYRVDEQYF. For the CDR3, the DNA is TGTGCCTGGAGTGTACGGTACAGGGTCGACGAGCAGTACTTC.